Given below is one TCR beta chain in context. Germline CDR1 is WNHNN and CDR2 is SYGVQD (reference sequence). Unmatched junction bases numbered 3, after V lost 4 bases and J lost 2 bases. This CDR3 comprises 14 residues. The data are from a study of blood T cell repertoires in COVID-19. About the research overall: Nucleic acid was either cDNA or gDNA, and it came from T cells, B-cell-depleted T cells, or PBMCs.

As originally analysed: Estimates of nucleated cell counts were drawn from the amplification of reference gene primers. Measured with immunoSEQ multiplex PCR; TCRdb has only the in-frame clones, and not every one. V and J calls and clone size come straight from that table; D and trimming were deduced from the DNA. The sample includes around 150,000 clones, 85% to 90% seen only once; the top ten take approximately 3%. The sequenced sample consisted of peripheral blood. The clonotype was recovered from a woman aged 55-69 years with active COVID-19. The gene calls are TRBV10-1 and TRBJ2-3; 7 positions agree with TRBD2. The CDR3: CASSGGLNTDTQYF. The CDR3 bases are TGCGCCAGCAGTGGGGGACTAAACACAGATACGCAGTATTTT.